This entry concerns a single T cell receptor (beta chain). The target antigen is unknown. Every patient was affected by relapse after autologous stem cell transplantation, while exposure to brentuximab vedotin was not uniform. Using immunoSEQ multiplex PCR, the repertoire was profiled, and TCRdb retains in-frame clones only, with some absent. The table includes around 20,000 clones, about nine tenths detected once. The sample belongs to a study of PD-1 blockade in classical Hodgkin lymphoma. Study information: Patients were treated with nivolumab at 3 mg/kg, and this was given intravenously every 2 weeks. Overall study findings and caveats: Patients who initiated nivolumab within 1 year of ASCT were excluded.

This CDR3 has 16 amino acids. Germline CDR1 is MNHEY and CDR2 is SVGAGI. V lost 2 bases to trimming and J lost 0 bases, with 8 bases between them. V gene TRBV6-5 combines with J gene TRBJ2-6, with unresolved D. This specimen was peripheral blood mononuclear cells (PBMCs), taken before the second cycle of nivolumab. The clonotype comes from a human donor with classical Hodgkin lymphoma. CDR3 sequence: CASSYGQFSGANVLTF. The DNA for the CDR3 is TGTGCCAGCAGTTACGGGCAGTTCTCTGGGGCCAACGTCCTGACTTTC.